The present entry profiles one TCR beta chain with its context. The trim removed 7 bases at V and 5 bases at J, leaving 9 bases unmatched. CDR1 is MNHNS, CDR2 SASEGT, per germline. This CDR3 region has 14 residues. The sample comes from a study of cytomegalovirus exposure and HLA in healthy donors. PCR amplification relied on 60 Vbeta primers (plus 13 Jbeta primers). Clones were sequenced by immunoSEQ multiplex PCR, and TCRdb holds only the in-frame ones, with some missing. This sample has approximately 140,000 clones, with around 80% found just once. The source material was PBMCs. The clonotype was recovered from a woman aged 40 to 49 in good health and CMV-seronegative. The rearrangement links TRBV6-1 to TRBJ2-5, with 8 positions matching TRBD2. The CDR3 DNA reads TGTGCCAGCAACGGGAGGGCGCCGTTGGAGACCCAGTACTTC. Translating gives CASNGRAPLETQYF.